The following is a T cell receptor (beta chain) sequence with its context. The data were taken from a study of OX40 agonist ivuxolimab in advanced cancers. The assay was immunoSEQ multiplex PCR, and TCRdb's table has in-frame clones only and misses some. The table records 84,000 or so clones, roughly 84% of them present only once. V was shortened by 4 bases and J by 4 bases, with 13 bases between the two germline ends. The CDR3 runs to 14 residues. Germline values: CDR1 WSHSY, CDR2 SAAADI. Source: CD4+ or CD8+ T cells sorted from blood, taken in a trial of the OX40 agonist ivuxolimab. The chain has TRBV10-2 and TRBJ2-5; TRBD2 is a possible D gene (5 bases). The clonotype originates from an adult with an advanced solid tumor such as melanoma, head and neck, liver or kidney cancer. CDR3 loop: CASSGVEGPETQYF. CDR3 sequence (DNA): TGCGCCAGCAGTGGAGTCGAGGGCCCAGAGACCCAGTACTTC.